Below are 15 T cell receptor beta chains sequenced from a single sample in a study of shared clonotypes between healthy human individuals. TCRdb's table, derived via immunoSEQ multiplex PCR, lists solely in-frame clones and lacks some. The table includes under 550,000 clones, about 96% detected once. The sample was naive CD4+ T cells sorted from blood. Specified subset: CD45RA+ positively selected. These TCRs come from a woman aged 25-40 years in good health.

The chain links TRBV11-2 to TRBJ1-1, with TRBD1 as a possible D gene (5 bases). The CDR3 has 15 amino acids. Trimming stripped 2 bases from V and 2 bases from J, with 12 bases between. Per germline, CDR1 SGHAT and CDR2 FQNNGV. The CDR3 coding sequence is TGTGCCAGCAGCTTAATCGGGCAGGGTAACACTGAAGCTTTCTTT. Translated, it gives CASSLIGQGNTEAFF.

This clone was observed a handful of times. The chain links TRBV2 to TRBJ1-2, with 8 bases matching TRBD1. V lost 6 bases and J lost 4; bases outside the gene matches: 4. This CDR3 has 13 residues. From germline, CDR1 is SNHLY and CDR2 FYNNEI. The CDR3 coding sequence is TGTGCCAGCAGCGATGGACAGGGCTATGGCTACACCTTC. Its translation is CASSDGQGYGYTF.

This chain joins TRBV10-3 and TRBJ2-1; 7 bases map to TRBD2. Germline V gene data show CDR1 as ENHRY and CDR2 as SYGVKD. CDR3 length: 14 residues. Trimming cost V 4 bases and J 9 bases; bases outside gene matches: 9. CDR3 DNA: TGTGCCATCAGTGCTGGCGGGAGCTATAGTGAGCAGTTCTTC. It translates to CAISAGGSYSEQFF.

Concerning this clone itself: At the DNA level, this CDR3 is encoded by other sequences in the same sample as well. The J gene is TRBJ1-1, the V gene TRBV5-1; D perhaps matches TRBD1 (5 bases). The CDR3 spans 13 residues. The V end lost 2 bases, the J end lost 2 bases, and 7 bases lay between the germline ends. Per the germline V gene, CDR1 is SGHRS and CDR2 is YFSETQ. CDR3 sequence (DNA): TGCGCCAGCAGCTTCCAGGGTAACACTGAAGCTTTCTTT. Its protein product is CASSFQGNTEAFF.

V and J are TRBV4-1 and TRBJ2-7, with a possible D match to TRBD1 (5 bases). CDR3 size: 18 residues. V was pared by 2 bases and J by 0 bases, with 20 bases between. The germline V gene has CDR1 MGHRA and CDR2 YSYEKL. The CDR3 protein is CASSQLGPPDSTSYEQYF. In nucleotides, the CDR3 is TGCGCCAGCAGCCAACTTGGCCCCCCCGACAGCACCTCCTACGAGCAGTACTTC.

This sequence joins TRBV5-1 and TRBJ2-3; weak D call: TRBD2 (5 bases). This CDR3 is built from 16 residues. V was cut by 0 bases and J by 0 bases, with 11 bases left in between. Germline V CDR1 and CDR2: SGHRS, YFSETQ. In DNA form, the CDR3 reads TGCGCCAGCAGCTTGGTTTCCCTAGCTAGCACAGATACGCAGTATTTT. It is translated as CASSLVSLASTDTQYF.

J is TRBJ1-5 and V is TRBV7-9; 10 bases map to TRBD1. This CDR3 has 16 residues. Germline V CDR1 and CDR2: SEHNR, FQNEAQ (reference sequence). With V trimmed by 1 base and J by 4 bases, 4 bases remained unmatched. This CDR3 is CASSLEWTGGNQPQHF. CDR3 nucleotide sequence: TGTGCCAGCAGCTTAGAATGGACAGGGGGGAATCAGCCCCAGCATTTT.

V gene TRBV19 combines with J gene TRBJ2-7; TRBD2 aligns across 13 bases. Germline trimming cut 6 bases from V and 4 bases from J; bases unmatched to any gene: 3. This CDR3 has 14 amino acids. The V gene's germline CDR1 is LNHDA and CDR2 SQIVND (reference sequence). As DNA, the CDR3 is TGTGCCAGTAGCCCGGGACTAGCGGGGTACGAGCAGTACTTC. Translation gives CASSPGLAGYEQYF.

The CDR3 bases are TGTGCCAGCAGTTTCCAGGGGGCCCAGCCCCAGCATTTT. Its protein is CASSFQGAQPQHF. The chain carries TRBV27 and TRBJ1-5, with 8 bases fitting TRBD1. J lost 7 bases, V lost 3 bases, and 2 bases had no gene match. Per germline, CDR1 MNHEY and CDR2 SMNVEV (reference sequence). This CDR3 comprises 13 residues.

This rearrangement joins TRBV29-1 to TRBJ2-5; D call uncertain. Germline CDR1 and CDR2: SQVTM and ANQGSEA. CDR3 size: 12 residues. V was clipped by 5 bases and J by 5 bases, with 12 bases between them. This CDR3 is CSVRAQVETQYF. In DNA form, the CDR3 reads TGCAGCGTTAGGGCCCAAGTTGAGACCCAGTACTTC. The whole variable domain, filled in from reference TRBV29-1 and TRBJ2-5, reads SAVISQKPSRDICQRGTSLTIQCQVDSQVTMMFWYRQQPGQSLTLIATANQGSEATYESGFVIDKFPISRPNLTFSTLTVSNMSPEDSSIYLCSVRAQVETQYFGPGTRLLVL.

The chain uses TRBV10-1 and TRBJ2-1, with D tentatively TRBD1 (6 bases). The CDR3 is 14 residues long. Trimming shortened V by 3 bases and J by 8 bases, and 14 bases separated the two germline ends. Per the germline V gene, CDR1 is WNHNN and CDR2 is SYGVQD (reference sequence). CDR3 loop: CASSEHREGDEQFF. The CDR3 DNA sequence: TGCGCCAGCAGTGAACACAGGGAAGGGGATGAGCAGTTCTTC.

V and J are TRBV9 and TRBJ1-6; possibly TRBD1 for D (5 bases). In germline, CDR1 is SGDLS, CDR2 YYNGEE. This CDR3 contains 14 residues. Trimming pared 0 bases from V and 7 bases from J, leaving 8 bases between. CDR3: CASSVDDSNSPLHF. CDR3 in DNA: TGTGCCAGCAGCGTAGACGACAGCAATTCACCCCTCCACTTT.

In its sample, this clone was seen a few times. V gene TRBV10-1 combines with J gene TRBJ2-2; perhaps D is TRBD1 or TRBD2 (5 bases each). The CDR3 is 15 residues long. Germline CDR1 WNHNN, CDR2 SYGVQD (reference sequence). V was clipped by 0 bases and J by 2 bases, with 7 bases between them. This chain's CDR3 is CASSESRGNTGELFF. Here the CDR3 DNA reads TGCGCCAGCAGTGAGTCGAGGGGCAACACCGGGGAGCTGTTTTTT.

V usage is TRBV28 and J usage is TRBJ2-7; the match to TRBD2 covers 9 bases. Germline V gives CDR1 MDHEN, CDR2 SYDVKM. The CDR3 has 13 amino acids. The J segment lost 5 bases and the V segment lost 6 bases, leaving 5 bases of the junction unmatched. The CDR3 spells CASRLAGVHEQYF. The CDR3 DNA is TGTGCCAGCAGGTTAGCGGGAGTTCACGAGCAGTACTTC. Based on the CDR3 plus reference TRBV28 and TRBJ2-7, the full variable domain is DVKVTQSSRYLVKRTGEKVFLECVQDMDHENMFWYRQDPGLGLRLIYFSYDVKMKEKGDIPEGYSVSREKKERFSLILESASTNQTSMYLCASRLAGVHEQYFGPGTRLTVT.

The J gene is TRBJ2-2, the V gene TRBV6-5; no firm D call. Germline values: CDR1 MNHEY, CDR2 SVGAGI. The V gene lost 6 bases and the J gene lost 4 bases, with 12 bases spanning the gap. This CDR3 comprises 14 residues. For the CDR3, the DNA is TGTGCCAGCAGCCCCGGCCAGAGCACCGGGGAGCTGTTTTTT. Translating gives CASSPGQSTGELFF.